This T cell receptor beta chain was retrieved from a study of T cells in Graves' hyperthyroidism and ophthalmopathy. It was RNA transcripts that yielded the amplified TCR beta CDR3 regions. The study used the HTBI primer set for a first-round RT-PCR of the TCR CDR3. MiXCR was run by TCRdb on the multiplex PCR reads, yielding one entry per CDR3 protein. This sample carries about 600,000 distinct CDR3 sequences, 16% of them seen once, and the ten largest clones take roughly 3%. Germline V gives CDR1 SGHAT, CDR2 FQNNGV. The CDR3 runs 12 residues. V was pared by 3 bases and J by 4 bases, with 5 bases between. In this sample, this clonotype turned up many times.

The sample taken for sequencing was blood. The receptor was isolated from a woman aged 35 to 49 with Graves' ophthalmopathy. The V and J genes are TRBV11-2 and TRBJ2-3; no definite D call. CDR3 loop: CASSLNADTQYF. The DNA of the CDR3 is TGTGCCAGCAGCTTGAACGCAGATACGCAGTATTTT.